A single sample is the source of the 5 T cell receptor beta chains below, sequenced in a study of cytomegalovirus exposure and HLA in healthy donors. Some clones are missing from TCRdb's copy, which holds only in-frame ones; the method was immunoSEQ multiplex PCR. This sample has about 150,000 clones, with 85% to 90% found just once. Input material: PBMCs. These receptor sequences come from a woman younger than 30 in good health and CMV-seropositive.

The chain is built from TRBV30 and TRBJ2-2; D might be TRBD2 (5 bases). The V and J ends lost 1 base and 3 bases respectively, with 9 bases between them. The CDR3 extends over 14 amino acids. CDR1 is GTSNPN and CDR2 is SVGIG in the germline V gene (reference sequence). The CDR3 reads CAWSAVRDTGELFF. CDR3 nucleotides: TGTGCCTGGAGTGCAGTGAGGGACACCGGGGAGCTGTTTTTT.

The chain is built from TRBV30 and TRBJ2-1, with TRBD2 matching over 13 bases. Germline trimming cut 5 bases from V and 0 bases from J; bases unmatched to any gene: 4. This CDR3 has 16 residues. From germline, CDR1 is GTSNPN and CDR2 SVGIG (reference sequence). For the CDR3, the DNA is TGTGCCTGGGTGGGACTAGCGGGGAGCTCCTACAATGAGCAGTTCTTC. This translates into CAWVGLAGSSYNEQFF.

The chain couples TRBV14 to TRBJ1-3; D uncertain. CDR1 and CDR2 (germline): SGHDN, FVKESK. The length of the CDR3 is 15 residues. V lost 0 bases to trimming and J lost 5 bases, with 11 bases between them. CDR3 nucleotides: TGTGCCAGCAGCCAAGACCCGACTACCCGAAACACCATATATTTT. Its protein product is CASSQDPTTRNTIYF.

This sequence joins TRBV10-3 and TRBJ1-2; the D is unclear. This CDR3 is built from 11 residues. CDR1 and CDR2 from the germline V gene are ENHRY and SYGVKD. V was shortened by 10 bases and J by 6 bases, with 12 bases between the two germline ends. CDR3 region: CATENQDGYTF. The CDR3 DNA follows: TGTGCCACCGAAAACCAGGATGGCTACACCTTC.

The V call is TRBV5-1, the J call TRBJ2-5, with TRBD1 identical over 9 bases. The CDR3 length is 15 residues. CDR1 is SGHRS and CDR2 is YFSETQ in the germline V gene. The V gene end was trimmed by 2 bases and the J gene end by 3 bases; junction bases not matched to a gene: 5. The CDR3 spells CASSFRDREEETQYF. DNA of the CDR3: TGCGCCAGCAGCTTCCGGGACAGGGAGGAAGAGACCCAGTACTTC. Filled out from reference TRBV5-1 and TRBJ2-5, the complete variable domain reads KAGVTQTPRYLIKTRGQQVTLSCSPISGHRSVSWYQQTPGQGLQFLFEYFSETQRNKGNFPGRFSGRQFSNSRSEMNVSTLELGDSALYLCASSFRDREEETQYFGPGTRLLVL.